This T cell receptor (beta chain) was captured in a study of memory B cells and T cells in multiple sclerosis. The study's findings and limits: Clone-set sizes differed between compartments, so shared clonotype counts needed normalization.

Germline-derived CDR1 and CDR2 are LNHDA and SQIVND (reference sequence). The CDR3 consists of 12 residues. J was trimmed by 5 bases and V by 8 bases; bases with no gene match: 4. Only a few counts were recorded for this clone. Its cognate antigen is unknown. Separate sequencing covered autoproliferating (CFSE-dim) and non-proliferating (CFSE-high) T cells from stimulus-free culture. Pooled replicate wells came from some 50 million CFSE-labeled PBMCs cultured about seven days without stimulus. The PBMCs received roughly 0.5 uM CFSE and serum-free culture with no added stimuli. Profiled with immunoSEQ multiplex PCR; TCRdb holds only in-frame clones, not every one. In the table there are about 46,000 clones, around 80% of which are singletons.

J is TRBJ2-7 and V is TRBV19; 9 bases fit TRBD1. The sequenced sample was PBMCs from blood kept in culture. The receptor comes from a human donor with multiple sclerosis. The CDR3: CASGDRVDEQYF. CDR3 sequence (DNA): TGTGCCAGTGGGGACAGGGTGGACGAGCAGTACTTC.